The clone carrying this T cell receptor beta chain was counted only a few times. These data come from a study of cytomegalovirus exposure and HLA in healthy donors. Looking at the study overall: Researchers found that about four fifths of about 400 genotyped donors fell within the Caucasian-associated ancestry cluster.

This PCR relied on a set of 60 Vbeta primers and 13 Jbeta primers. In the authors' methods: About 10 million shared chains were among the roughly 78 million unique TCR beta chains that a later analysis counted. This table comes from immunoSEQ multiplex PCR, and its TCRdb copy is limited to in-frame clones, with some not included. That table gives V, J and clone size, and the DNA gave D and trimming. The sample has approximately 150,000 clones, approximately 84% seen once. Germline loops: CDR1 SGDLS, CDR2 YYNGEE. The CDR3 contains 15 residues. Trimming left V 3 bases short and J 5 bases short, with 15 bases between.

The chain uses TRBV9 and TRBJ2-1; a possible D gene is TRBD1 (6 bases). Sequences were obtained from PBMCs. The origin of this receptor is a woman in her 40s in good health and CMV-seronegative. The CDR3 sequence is CASSADSPVNNEQFF. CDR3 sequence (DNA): TGTGCCAGCAGCGCGGACAGTCCAGTTAACAATGAGCAGTTCTTC.